What follows are 11 T cell receptor beta chains derived from one specimen sequenced in a study of PD-L1 blockade in urothelial cancer (dated by TCRdb to about 2017). The library relied on the immunoSEQ multiplex PCR assay. TCRdb took this table from immuneACCESS and kept in-frame rearrangements with V and J called. Such tables lack part of the clones; where checked against another copy, unresolved V genes explain under half of the gap, and the rest is unexplained. The sample yields fewer than 60,000 clones; more than 80% were counted once. The ten largest clones capture about 1.2% of the sample. In light of the paper, this sample's time point label describes: pretreatment peripheral blood. The sample in question was PBMCs, obtained around atezolizumab (anti-PD-L1) treatment. The source of these receptors is a man between 50 and 59 years old with urothelial cancer.

This rearrangement joins TRBV27 to TRBJ2-1; 8 nucleotides line up with TRBD2. CDR1 and CDR2 from the germline V gene are MNHEY and SMNVEV (reference sequence). V lost 5 bases to trimming and J lost 16 bases; unmatched junction nucleotides: 10. The CDR3 is made up of 12 amino acids. The CDR3 reads CASSRSSGIVFF. The CDR3 nucleotides read TGTGCCAGCAGTCGCAGTAGCGGGATAGTTTTCTTC.

V usage is TRBV6-1 and J usage is TRBJ2-3; D is ambiguous. Germline V gene data show CDR1 as MNHNS and CDR2 as SASEGT. The V gene lost 3 bases and the J gene lost 2 bases, with 6 bases spanning the gap. The CDR3 runs to 13 residues. This CDR3 is CASSDSDTDTQYF. The CDR3 coding sequence is TGTGCCAGCAGTGACAGTGACACAGATACGCAGTATTTT.

The chain has TRBV6-1 and TRBJ2-5; 11 bases fit TRBD1. The DNA end is more similar to TRBJ2-7, so the J call may be wrong. Germline V gene data show CDR1 as MNHNS and CDR2 as SASEGT. There are 16 residues in the CDR3. For the CDR3, the DNA is TGTGCCAGCAGTGCGTTACCCGGACAGGGGGCGGGCGAGCAGTACTTC. Its protein product is CASSALPGQGAGEQYF.

This chain joins TRBV5-4 and TRBJ2-5; 9 bases match TRBD2. The V segment lost 3 bases and the J segment 5 bases; nucleotides outside the gene matches: 17. The CDR3 is 18 residues long. In germline, CDR1 is SGHNT, CDR2 YYREEE (reference sequence). The CDR3 spells CASSYHLFGLAGRETQYF. The CDR3 nucleotides read TGTGCCAGCAGCTACCATCTGTTTGGGCTAGCGGGGCGGGAGACCCAGTACTTC.

The chain carries TRBV13 and TRBJ1-2; D perhaps matches TRBD1 (5 bases). Trimming shortened V by 5 bases and J by 7 bases, and 20 bases separated the two germline ends. Germline loops: CDR1 PRHDT, CDR2 FYEKMQ (reference sequence). CDR3 length: 15 residues. CDR3 coding DNA: TGTGCCAGCAGCCCCTCCCCGGGGGGTAAGGGTGGCTACACCTTC. This sequence encodes CASSPSPGGKGGYTF. Full variable domain (rest looked up from reference TRBV13 and TRBJ1-2): AAGVIQSPRHLIKEKRETATLKCYPIPRHDTVYWYQQGPGQDPQFLISFYEKMQSDKGSIPDRFSAQQFSDYHSELNMSSLELGDSALYFCASSPSPGGKGGYTFGSGTRLTVV.

This clone was recorded a few times. This chain links TRBV23-1 with TRBJ1-5; D perhaps matches TRBD1 (6 bases). TRBV23-1 is designated an ORF whose function remains uncertain. CDR3 length equals 15 residues. Trimming cost V 3 bases and J 5 bases, with 14 bases left between them. Written as DNA, the CDR3 is TGCGCCAGCAGTCATCCCGACAGGCCCTATCAGCCCCAGCATTTT. Translating gives CASSHPDRPYQPQHF.

The CDR3 spells CASTPDRADSEQFF. Written as DNA, the CDR3 is TGTGCCAGCACTCCGGACAGGGCCGATAGTGAGCAGTTCTTC. The chain joins TRBV6-1 to TRBJ2-1; 8 bases line up with TRBD1. The CDR3 has 14 amino acids. The J segment lost 9 bases and the V segment lost 7 bases, leaving 11 bases of the junction unmatched. Germline V gene lookup returns CDR1 MNHNS and CDR2 SASEGT.

In its sample, this clone was seen a few times. The chain uses TRBV19 and TRBJ1-2, with 10 bases lining up with TRBD1. Germline V gene data show CDR1 as LNHDA and CDR2 as SQIVND (reference sequence). The ends lost 7 bases at V and 6 bases at J; junction bases unmatched: 5. The CDR3 consists of 13 residues. The CDR3, as DNA: TGTGCCAGTAAGACGACAGGGGGCAATGGCTACACCTTC. The encoded protein is CASKTTGGNGYTF.

The chain carries TRBV5-1 and TRBJ2-7; 7 bases map to TRBD1. The germline V gene has CDR1 SGHRS and CDR2 YFSETQ. The ends lost 4 bases at V and 4 bases at J; junction bases unmatched: 8. The CDR3 runs 14 residues. The CDR3 nucleotides read TGCGCCAGCAGCATTACGACAGGGACATACGAGCAGTACTTC. It yields the protein CASSITTGTYEQYF.

CDR3 coding DNA: TGTGCCAGCAGTGAATATGGGACAGGTCTTTACGAGCAGTACTTC. Its protein is CASSEYGTGLYEQYF. The chain uses TRBV25-1 and TRBJ2-7; 8 positions agree with TRBD1. Trimming cost V 0 bases and J 4 bases; bases outside gene matches: 5. Germline V gene sequence: CDR1 MGHDK, CDR2 SYGVNS. The CDR3 consists of 15 residues.

The chain is built from TRBV7-2 and TRBJ2-7; 8 bases are a match to TRBD2. Germline lookup yields CDR1 SGHTA and CDR2 FQGNSA. Trimming took 1 base from V and 3 from J; bases not matched to a gene: 8. This CDR3 is built from 16 residues. CDR3 region: CASSLEGRAGGYEQYF. DNA for the CDR3: TGTGCCAGCAGCTTAGAGGGGAGGGCGGGAGGCTACGAGCAGTACTTC.